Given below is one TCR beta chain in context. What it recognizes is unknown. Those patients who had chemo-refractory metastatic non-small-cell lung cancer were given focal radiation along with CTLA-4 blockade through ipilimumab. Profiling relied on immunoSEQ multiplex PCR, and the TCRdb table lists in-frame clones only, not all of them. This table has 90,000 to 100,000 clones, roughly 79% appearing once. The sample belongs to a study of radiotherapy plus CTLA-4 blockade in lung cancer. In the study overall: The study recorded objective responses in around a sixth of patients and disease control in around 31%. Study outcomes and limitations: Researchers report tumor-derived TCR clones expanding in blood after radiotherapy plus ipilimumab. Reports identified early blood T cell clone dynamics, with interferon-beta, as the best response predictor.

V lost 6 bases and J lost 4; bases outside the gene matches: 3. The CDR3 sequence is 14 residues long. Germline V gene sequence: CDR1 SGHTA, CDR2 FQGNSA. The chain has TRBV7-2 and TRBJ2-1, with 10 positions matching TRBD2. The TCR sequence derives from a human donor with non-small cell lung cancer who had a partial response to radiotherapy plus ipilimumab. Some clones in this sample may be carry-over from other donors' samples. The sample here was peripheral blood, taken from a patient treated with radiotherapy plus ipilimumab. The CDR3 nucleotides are TGTGCCAGCAGGTCTAGCGGGGGTTACAATGAGCAGTTCTTC. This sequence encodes CASRSSGGYNEQFF.